This is a list of T cell receptor beta chains from one sample in a study of beta chain features in type 1 diabetes. Method: immunoSEQ multiplex PCR; TCRdb's copy keeps in-frame clones and lacks some. Of hundreds of thousands of clones listed, around 7.6% are singletons. What was sequenced was central memory CD4+ T cells from blood. Receptor source: a woman aged 18-29 years in good health. Both conserved end residues are trimmed from each CDR3. The D gene is left open where the match is weak.

CDR3 protein,J gene,V gene,D gene
ASSGGYMNTEAF,TRBJ1-1,TRBV5-1,.
ASSLEGTGTEAF,TRBJ1-1,TRBV11-2,.
ASSLAGLAGGLRYNEQF,TRBJ2-1,TRBV7-2,TRBD2
ASSLSGRAWETQY,TRBJ2-5,TRBV13,TRBD2
ASSLLVNTDTQY,TRBJ2-3,TRBV7-8,.
ASNGLAPRGTQY,TRBJ2-3,TRBV28,TRBD2
ASSLTTSGSRREQF,TRBJ2-1,TRBV28,TRBD2
ATSRDNGPETQY,TRBJ2-5,TRBV15,.
ASSLGQVQF,TRBJ2-1,TRBV7-8,.
ASSVDRDSGNTIY,TRBJ1-3,TRBV9,.
ASSLTGVPYEQY,TRBJ2-7,TRBV6-1,TRBD1
ASRRGRGFGYT,TRBJ1-2,TRBV27,.
ASSYPMTGGRWGTEAF,TRBJ1-1,TRBV4-2,TRBD1
ASSAGTHNEQF,TRBJ2-1,TRBV7-2,.
ASSPVRSGSETQY,TRBJ2-5,TRBV7-6,TRBD2
ASSFELNNEQF,TRBJ2-1,TRBV7-3,.
ASSPLVAGANVLT,TRBJ2-6,TRBV18,.
ASSPGLAKINEQF,TRBJ2-1,TRBV5-6,TRBD2
ASSKGQGIGMNTEAF,TRBJ1-1,TRBV6-1,TRBD1
ASSLVTPATTDTQY,TRBJ2-3,TRBV7-2,.
ASRDRYTEAF,TRBJ1-1,TRBV27,.
ASSVVPGGTEAF,TRBJ1-1,TRBV9,TRBD1
ASRHLTEDYGYT,TRBJ1-2,TRBV7-9,.
SGASDIYGYT,TRBJ1-2,TRBV29-1,.
ASSWQDTEAF,TRBJ1-1,TRBV2,.
ASSLGQSRGRELF,TRBJ2-2,TRBV11-3,.
ASSQRSGLAT,TRBJ1-2,TRBV13,.
ASSQEMEAHEQY,TRBJ2-7,TRBV4-3,.
ASRTGILYGYT,TRBJ1-2,TRBV28,.
ASGHGNQETQY,TRBJ2-5,TRBV7-9,.
ASSIPGTHHPEQF,TRBJ2-1,TRBV28,.
ASSLEYGVEQF,TRBJ2-1,TRBV7-9,.
REQGANTGELF,TRBJ2-2,TRBV29-1,TRBD1
ASSPLSEGSQY,TRBJ2-3,TRBV18,.
ASSQQGSAKNIQY,TRBJ2-4,TRBV6-1,.
ASSWTPRPGEQF,TRBJ2-1,TRBV2,.
ASSSQPPLAGGETQY,TRBJ2-5,TRBV7-2,TRBD2
ASSFRSGTSTDTQY,TRBJ2-3,TRBV28,TRBD2
ASSSGRLGNEQF,TRBJ2-1,TRBV19,TRBD2
ASSVGGGGGQPQH,TRBJ1-5,TRBV9,.
ASSWLYEQY,TRBJ2-7,TRBV28,.
ASSLLLADEQF,TRBJ2-1,TRBV11-2,TRBD2
ASRPTHSAGVEF,TRBJ2-1,TRBV7-8,TRBD2
ASSPMRDRGRDTQY,TRBJ2-3,TRBV5-4,TRBD1
ASSSFDSVNQPQH,TRBJ1-5,TRBV19,.
SVKQQETQY,TRBJ2-5,TRBV29-1,.
ASSKRLNSNQPQH,TRBJ1-5,TRBV19,.
ASTDPGGGYT,TRBJ1-2,TRBV6-6,.
ASSVTQVGELF,TRBJ2-2,TRBV7-3,.
ASSFFVGGDNEQF,TRBJ2-1,TRBV7-8,.
ASSSKVLGGKETQY,TRBJ2-5,TRBV4-2,.
ASSSYTSGNTGELF,TRBJ2-2,TRBV7-7,TRBD2
AIKLGGSSTDTQY,TRBJ2-3,TRBV10-3,TRBD1
ASSPFRTVGNEQF,TRBJ2-1,TRBV9,.
ASRPGATNEKLF,TRBJ1-4,TRBV5-5,.